This TCR beta chain was recovered during a study of blood T cell repertoires in COVID-19. Study details: The United States, Italy and Spain provided the acute and convalescent COVID-19 samples.

Only in-frame clones appear in the TCRdb table, and some are missing; sequencing was by immunoSEQ multiplex PCR. The profile shows under 100,000 clones, 89% of them singletons. The length of the CDR3 is 15 residues. Germline V lookup: CDR1 SEHNR, CDR2 FQNEAQ (reference sequence). V gave up 7 bases and J gave up 6 bases; unmatched junction bases: 9. The rearrangement links TRBV7-9 to TRBJ1-5; 10 bases are shared with TRBD1. This clonotype was sampled from a man aged 50-60 years with acute or convalescent COVID-19. Sequencing was performed on peripheral blood. CDR3 protein: CASTPGTGDGQPQHF. The CDR3 DNA reads TGTGCCAGCACCCCCGGGACAGGGGACGGTCAGCCCCAGCATTTT.